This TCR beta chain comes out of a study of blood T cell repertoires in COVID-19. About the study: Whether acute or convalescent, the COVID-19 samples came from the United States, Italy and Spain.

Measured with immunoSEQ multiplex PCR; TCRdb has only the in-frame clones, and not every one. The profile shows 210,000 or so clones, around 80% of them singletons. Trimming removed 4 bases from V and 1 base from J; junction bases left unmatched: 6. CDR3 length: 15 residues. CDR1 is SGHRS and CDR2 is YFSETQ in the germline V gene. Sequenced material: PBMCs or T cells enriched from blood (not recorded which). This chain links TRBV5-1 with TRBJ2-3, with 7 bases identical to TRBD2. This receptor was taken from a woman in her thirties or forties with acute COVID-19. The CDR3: CASSGRDRGTDTQYF. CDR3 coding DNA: TGCGCCAGCAGCGGGAGGGACCGAGGCACAGATACGCAGTATTTT.